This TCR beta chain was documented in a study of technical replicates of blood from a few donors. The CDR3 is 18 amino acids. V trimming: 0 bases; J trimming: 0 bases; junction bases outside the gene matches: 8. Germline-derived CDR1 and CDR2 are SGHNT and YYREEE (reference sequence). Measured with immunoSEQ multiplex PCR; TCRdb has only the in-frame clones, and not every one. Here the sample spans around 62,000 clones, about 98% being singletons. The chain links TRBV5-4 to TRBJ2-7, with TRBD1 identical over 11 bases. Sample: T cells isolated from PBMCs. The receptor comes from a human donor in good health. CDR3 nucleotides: TGTGCCAGCAGCTTGGGCCCGGGACAGGGGGAGAACTCCTACGAGCAGTACTTC. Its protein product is CASSLGPGQGENSYEQYF.